This T cell receptor (beta chain) is drawn from a study of shared clonotypes between healthy human individuals. Deep level was the assay's run setting. TCRdb keeps only in-frame clones here, not all; method: immunoSEQ multiplex PCR. The sample shows 2,500,000 or so clones, around 93% of them seen only once. In its sample, this clone was seen once. Germline V CDR1 and CDR2: SGHRS, YFSETQ. This CDR3 has 15 amino acids. The V segment lost 4 bases and the J segment 1 base; nucleotides outside the gene matches: 6. The clonotype comes from a man aged 18 to 29 in good health. Some clones in this sample may be carry-over from other donors' samples. The rearrangement links TRBV5-1 to TRBJ2-7; 9 bases match TRBD2. Sequenced: naive CD4+ T cells from PBMCs. Subset of the sample: CD45RA+ positively selected. The CDR3 reads CASSPEAGGSYEQYF. The DNA for the CDR3 is TGCGCCAGCAGCCCAGAAGCGGGAGGTTCCTACGAGCAGTACTTC.